The sequence of this TCR beta chain was determined in a study of identical twins. Via MiXCR, TCRdb re-called the 5' RACE reads, giving one row per CDR3 protein. The sample includes some 760,000 distinct CDR3 sequences, 18% of them seen just once. The length of the CDR3 is 12 residues. V shed 5 bases and J shed 5 bases, with 7 bases lying between them. Germline CDR1 and CDR2: MNHEY and SVGEGT. This clonotype was counted between two and nine times. A further study also used this sample, focusing on T cells expressing NK-cell markers.

This receptor was identified in a young woman in good health. Sample: PBMCs. J is TRBJ2-1 and V is TRBV6-2 or TRBV6-3; D is uncertain. In nucleotides, the CDR3 is TGTGCCAGCAGTCGGCCGAACAATGAGCAGTTCTTC. Translated, it gives CASSRPNNEQFF.